This record concerns one T cell receptor (beta chain) sequence. Its antigen is as yet unknown. It was with 60 Vbeta and 13 Jbeta primers that the PCR ran. Measured with immunoSEQ multiplex PCR; TCRdb has only the in-frame clones, and not every one. The sample includes about 59,000 clones, roughly 84% of them seen just once. The CDR3 has 15 residues. Germline V gene sequence: CDR1 SEHNR, CDR2 FQNEAQ (reference sequence). V gave up 1 base and J gave up 5 bases; unmatched junction bases: 6. This specimen belongs to a study of cytomegalovirus exposure and HLA in healthy donors. Study in general: Of all 400 or so donors who were genotyped, 80% to 85% belonged to the Caucasian-associated ancestry cluster. Findings and caveats of the study: Some public TCRs appeared in many individuals, while most sequences were rare. In the analysis, some V segments, TRBV6-2 and TRBV6-3 included, were excluded as indistinguishable. Cytomegalovirus-associated TCR beta chains were listed, numbering around 150.

The chain employs TRBV7-9 and TRBJ2-5; TRBD1 agrees at 8 bases. The receptor was isolated from a human donor in good health. The sample comprised PBMCs. CDR3 sequence: CASSLGTGKSETQYF. CDR3 DNA: TGTGCCAGCAGCTTAGGGACAGGGAAATCGGAGACCCAGTACTTC.